The clone carrying this T cell receptor beta chain was seen a few times. Its target is not known. As to treatment: oral pan-JAK inhibitor, 5-10 mg twice daily. The length of the CDR3 is 18 residues. The trim removed 7 bases at V and 6 bases at J, leaving 21 bases unmatched. Germline loops: CDR1 SQVTM, CDR2 ANQGSEA. The sequencing template was cDNA reverse transcribed from extracted RNA. Using immunoSEQ multiplex PCR, the repertoire was profiled, and TCRdb retains in-frame clones only, with some absent. The data contain under 300,000 clones, over 45% of them seen just once; the ten biggest clones take up 0.9% to 0.95%. This sample was included in a study of CD8+ T cells in alopecia areata. Study-wide findings and caveats: Expanded CD8+ clones among the top 100, and scalp clonality, were significantly decreased by tofacitinib. Normal scalp showed lower clonality than lesional scalp, especially alopecia totalis/universalis.

Sample: CD4+ T cells sorted from blood, taken at roughly week 52, from a patient treated with tofacitinib. This TCR was recovered from a human donor with alopecia areata. The chain carries TRBV29-1 and TRBJ2-1; TRBD2 aligns across 10 bases. The CDR3 DNA sequence: TGCAGCGCCAGTTTCTCCCCTTTTAGCGGGGGGTTCCTCAATGAGCAGTTCTTC. This gives the protein CSASFSPFSGGFLNEQFF.